These 15 T cell receptor beta chains share one sample of origin, sequenced in a study of molecular identifiers for immune sequencing clone quantification. In TCRdb, the PCR reads were re-called with MiXCR into one record per CDR3 protein. Among about 320,000 distinct CDR3 sequences listed, over 20% were seen once. Input material: naive CD8+ T cells from blood, with Jurkat cell RNA spiked in. As for subset: FACS-sorted CD8+CD4-CCR7+CD45RA+ naive T cells. The receptors derive from a human donor in good health. Some libraries in this study had Jurkat cell RNA spiked in.

This clonotype was counted a few times. Just one base apart from a much larger clone, this may be a read error. The gene calls are TRBV29-1 and TRBJ1-2; possibly TRBD1 for D (6 bases). V was pared by 4 bases and J by 4 bases, with 16 bases between. Per the germline V gene, CDR1 is SQVTM and CDR2 is ANQGSEA. CDR3 length equals 14 residues. The CDR3 sequence is CSVGTRGRGYGYTF. For the CDR3, the DNA is TGCAGCGTTGGTACCAGGGGCAGGGGCTATGGCTACACCTTC.

This clonotype was found many times. The chain is built from TRBV6-2 or TRBV6-3 and TRBJ2-7, with D possibly TRBD2 on 6 matching bases. The CDR3 runs 15 residues. Germline CDR1 is MNHEY and CDR2 is SVGEGT. V was cut by 0 bases and J by 7 bases, with 16 bases left in between. The CDR3, as DNA: TGTGCCAGCAGTTACTCGACGGGAGAAGTAGGGGAGCAGTACTTC. Protein sequence: CASSYSTGEVGEQYF.

The chain combines TRBV11-2 with TRBJ2-5; 8 nucleotides line up with TRBD2. V trimming: 5 bases; J trimming: 1 base; junction bases outside the gene matches: 15. The CDR3 totals 18 residues. Germline loops: CDR1 SGHAT, CDR2 FQNNGV. CDR3 in DNA: TGTGCCAGCAGCCCCGGGCAGAGCGGGAGATTGTGCCAAGAGACCCAGTACTTC. This codes for CASSPGQSGRLCQETQYF.

This clonotype was seen only a few times. The chain has TRBV3-1 and TRBJ2-1; 13 bases line up with TRBD2. V dropped 0 bases and J dropped 9; count of bases not matched to a gene: 8. The CDR3 is made up of 17 amino acids. Germline V gives CDR1 LGHDT, CDR2 YNNKEL (reference sequence). The CDR3 coding sequence is TGTGCCAGCAGCCAAGAATTTTCAACTAGCGGGGGGGGTGAGCAGTTCTTC. Translation gives CASSQEFSTSGGGEQFF.

The chain carries TRBV6-2 or TRBV6-3 and TRBJ1-5; no firm D call. Trimming left V 0 bases short and J 3 bases short, with 6 bases between. The CDR3 totals 14 residues. CDR1 is MNHEY and CDR2 is SVGEGT in the germline V gene. CDR3 protein: CASSYSMDNQPQHF. The CDR3 bases are TGTGCCAGCAGTTACTCGATGGACAATCAGCCCCAGCATTTT.

This clonotype was found many times. The chain combines TRBV27 with TRBJ1-1, with 12 bases aligning to TRBD1. CDR1 is MNHEY, CDR2 SMNVEV, per germline (reference sequence). The trim removed 5 bases at V and 5 bases at J, leaving 9 bases unmatched. The CDR3 length is 16 residues. CDR3 sequence: CASSLTGTGGATEAFF. Written as DNA, the CDR3 is TGTGCCAGCAGTCTAACCGGGACAGGGGGCGCAACTGAAGCTTTCTTT.

As regards this clonotype: This may be a read error, as it is one base from a much larger clone. The gene calls are TRBV9 and TRBJ2-3, with TRBD2 matching 8 bases. The CDR3 has 16 residues. The germline CDR1 and CDR2 sequences are SGDLS and YYNGEE. CDR3 bases: TGTGCCGGCAGCGTAGGGAGGCGGGGGGTCATGGATACGCAGTATTTT. This translates into CAGSVGRRGVMDTQYF.

This rearrangement joins TRBV7-9 to TRBJ2-5; D uncertain. This CDR3 region has 13 residues. Germline V gene data show CDR1 as SEHNR and CDR2 as FQNEAQ (reference sequence). With 1 base removed from V and 5 bases from J, the gap between germline ends came to 8 bases. The CDR3 sequence: CASSLGIPETQYF. For the CDR3, the DNA is TGTGCCAGCAGCTTAGGAATCCCGGAGACCCAGTACTTC.

Comments on this clonotype: Since a much larger clone is just one base distant, this may be a read error. The genes are TRBV12-3 or TRBV12-4 and TRBJ2-3, with D possibly TRBD1 on 6 matching bases. The CDR3 is 14 residues long. V shed 6 bases and J shed 0 bases, with 10 bases lying between them. CDR3 residues: CASREQGSTDTQYF. CDR3 nucleotide sequence: TGTGCCAGCAGAGAACAGGGTAGCACAGATACGCAGTATTTT.

The rearrangement joins TRBV10-3 to TRBJ2-7, with 9 bases identical to TRBD2. Germline lookup yields CDR1 ENHRY and CDR2 SYGVKD. V dropped 2 bases and J dropped 2; count of bases not matched to a gene: 13. The CDR3 runs to 18 residues. The CDR3 bases are TGTGCCATCAGTGAGCCGGGGGCTAGCGGGATCGCAACCTACGAGCAGTACTTC. Amino acids: CAISEPGASGIATYEQYF.

As regards this clonotype: A clone one base away is much larger, so this may be a read error. The conserved closing phenylalanine or tryptophan is absent in this CDR3, likely reflecting a read error. The chain employs TRBV6-5 and TRBJ1-1; D gene ambiguous. Per the germline V gene, CDR1 is MNHEY and CDR2 is SVGAGI. Trimming took off 6 bases at V and 3 bases at J, with 11 bases between the two ends. The CDR3 spans 13 residues. Here the CDR3 DNA reads TGTGCCAGCAGCCAGTGGGCCCACACTGAAGCTTTCCTT. Its protein is CASSQWAHTEAFL.

This clonotype occurred many times. The chain joins TRBV29-1 to TRBJ2-7; 16 nucleotides align to TRBD2. V lost 1 base to trimming and J lost 9 bases; unmatched junction nucleotides: 3. The CDR3 loop spans 14 amino acids. CDR1 SQVTM and CDR2 ANQGSEA come from the germline V gene. CDR3 in amino acids: CSVEAGLAGGRQYF. In DNA, the CDR3 is TGCAGCGTTGAAGCGGGACTAGCGGGAGGGAGGCAGTACTTC.

This clonotype was recorded a few times. The rearrangement joins TRBV27 to TRBJ2-7, with 7 bases lining up with TRBD2. V dropped 4 bases and J dropped 3; count of bases not matched to a gene: 3. The CDR3 spans 13 residues. Germline values: CDR1 MNHEY, CDR2 SMNVEV (reference sequence). CDR3 region: CASSWGGDYEQYF. DNA of the CDR3: TGTGCCAGCAGTTGGGGGGGGGACTACGAGCAGTACTTC.

The sample holds a few counts of this clonotype. The J gene is TRBJ2-3, the V gene TRBV20-1, with a tentative D call TRBD2 (5 bases). Germline assignment: CDR1 DFQATT and CDR2 SNEGSKA (reference sequence). The V end was cut by 1 base, the J end by 0 bases, with 17 bases between. CDR3 length equals 17 residues. In DNA, the CDR3 is TGCAGTGCTAGAGCTCGGCCAACTAGGCCCAGCACAGATACGCAGTATTTT. This translates into CSARARPTRPSTDTQYF.

This clonotype was seen many times. The rearrangement links TRBV2 to TRBJ2-1; TRBD2 is a possible D gene (6 bases). Per the germline V gene, CDR1 is SNHLY and CDR2 is FYNNEI. Trimming cost V 10 bases and J 7 bases, with 23 bases left between them. The CDR3 is 15 amino acids. CDR3 sequence reads: CATDLTSGLENEQFF. CDR3 in DNA: TGTGCCACCGACCTGACTAGTGGATTAGAGAATGAGCAGTTCTTC.